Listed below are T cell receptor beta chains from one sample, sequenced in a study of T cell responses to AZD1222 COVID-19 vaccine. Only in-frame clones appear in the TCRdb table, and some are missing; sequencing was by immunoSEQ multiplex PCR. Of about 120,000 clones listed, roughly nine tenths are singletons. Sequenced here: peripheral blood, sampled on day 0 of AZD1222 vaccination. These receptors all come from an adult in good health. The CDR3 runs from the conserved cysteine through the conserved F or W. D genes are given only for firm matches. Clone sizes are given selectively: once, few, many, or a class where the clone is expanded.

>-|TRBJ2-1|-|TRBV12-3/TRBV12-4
CASSLLGREQFF
TGTGCCAGCAGTCTGCTAGGGAGGGAGCAGTTCTTC
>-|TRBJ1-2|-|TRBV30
CAWSSLWGPDYGYTF
TGTGCCTGGAGCTCCTTATGGGGCCCCGACTATGGCTACACCTTC
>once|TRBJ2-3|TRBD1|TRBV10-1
CASSESRVKRGPGFSDTQYF
TGCGCCAGCAGTGAGTCGAGGGTGAAAAGGGGGCCGGGCTTTTCGGATACGCAGTATTTT
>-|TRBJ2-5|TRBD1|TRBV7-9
CASSLTGPETQYF
TGTGCCAGCAGCTTGACAGGGCCAGAGACCCAGTACTTC
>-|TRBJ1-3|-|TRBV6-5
CASMGTTENTIYF
TGTGCCAGCATGGGGACAACGGAAAACACCATATATTTT
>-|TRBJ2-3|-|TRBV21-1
CASSKTPTGDTQYF
TGTGCCAGCAGCAAAACTCCTACAGGGGATACGCAGTATTTT
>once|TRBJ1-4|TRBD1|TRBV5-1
CASSLSPGQVNEKLFF
TGCGCCAGCAGCTTGTCACCGGGACAGGTGAATGAAAAACTGTTTTTT
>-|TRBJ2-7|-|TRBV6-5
CASLQSYEQYF
TGTGCCAGCTTACAGTCCTACGAGCAGTACTTC
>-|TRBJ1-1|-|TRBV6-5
CASSLGLTGRTFF
TGTGCCAGCAGTTTAGGGCTTACAGGGAGAACTTTCTTT
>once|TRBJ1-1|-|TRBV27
CASSLGRKTNTEAFF
TGTGCCAGCAGTTTAGGGCGGAAGACGAACACTGAAGCTTTCTTT
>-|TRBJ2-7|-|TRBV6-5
CASSMWGGNYEQYF
TGTGCCAGCAGCATGTGGGGGGGCAACTACGAGCAGTACTTC
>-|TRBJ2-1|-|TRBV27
CASSTSTLTGMEFF
TGTGCCAGCAGTACTTCAACACTCACAGGGATGGAGTTCTTC
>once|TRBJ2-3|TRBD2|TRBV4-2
CASSQDVTGAGFGDTQYF
TGTGCCAGCAGCCAAGACGTGACGGGAGCGGGATTCGGTGATACGCAGTATTTT
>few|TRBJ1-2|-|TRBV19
CASSMGDGYTF
TGTGCCAGTAGTATGGGGGATGGCTACACCTTC
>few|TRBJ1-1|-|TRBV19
CASRNRDRTEAFF
TGTGCCAGTAGGAACAGGGATCGGACTGAAGCTTTCTTT
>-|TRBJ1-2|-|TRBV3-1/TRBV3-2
CASSRGQINYGYTF
TGTGCCAGCAGCCGTGGACAAATCAACTATGGCTACACCTTC
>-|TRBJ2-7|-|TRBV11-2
CASSLGRELEQYF
TGTGCCAGCAGCTTGGGCCGGGAGCTCGAGCAGTACTTC
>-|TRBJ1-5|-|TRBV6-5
CASAQGSELQPQHF
TGTGCCAGCGCCCAGGGTTCTGAGCTACAGCCCCAGCATTTT
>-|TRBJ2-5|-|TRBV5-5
CASSPDRWETQYF
TGTGCCAGCAGCCCCGACAGGTGGGAGACCCAGTACTTC
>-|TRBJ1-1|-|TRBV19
CASTLGSLMNTEAFF
TGTGCCAGTACCCTCGGCAGTCTCATGAACACTGAAGCTTTCTTT
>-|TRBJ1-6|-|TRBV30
CAWGITPSPLHF
TGTGCCTGGGGCATAACCCCATCACCCCTCCACTTT